These 30 T cell receptor delta chains were sequenced from one sample in a study of Vδ1+ human thymocytes. Study-level results: In the thymus, TRG and TRD repertoires looked highly polyclonal with Gaussian CDR3 lengths.

The template was reverse-transcribed extracted RNA. Pooled V-gene forward primers with one constant-region reverse primer generated the CDR3 amplicons by multiplex PCR. TCRdb re-called the multiplex PCR reads using CATT. Among 45,000 to 60,000 delta-chain clones listed, about 15% were seen once. Their specific antigens are unknown. Sequenced: Vdelta1+ gamma-delta thymocytes from the thymus. As to subset: FACS-sorted CD3+ TCRalphabeta- TCRVdelta1+ TCRVdelta2- thymocytes. The receptors come from a girl less than two years old who had congenital heart surgery.

This clone has only a few counts. V and J are TRDV1 and TRDJ1; 8 nucleotides align to TRDD3. The CDR3 is made up of 24 amino acids. V gave up 0 bases and J gave up 0 bases; unmatched junction bases: 27. Germline CDR1 is TSWWSYY and CDR2 is QGS. CDR3 sequence reads: CALGELGAARALLGVKAYTDKLIF. CDR3 DNA sequence: TGTGCTCTTGGGGAACTAGGTGCGGCCCGGGCCTTACTGGGGGTTAAAGCGTACACCGATAAACTCATCTTT.

The rearrangement uses TRDV1 and TRDJ1; a weak D match, TRDD2 (5 bases). Germline values: CDR1 TSWWSYY, CDR2 QGS. CDR3 length equals 19 residues. V shed 2 bases and J shed 0 bases, with 22 bases lying between them. The CDR3 here is CALGEGPYRNSNYTDKLIF. CDR3 coding DNA: TGTGCTCTTGGGGAAGGGCCCTACCGAAACTCCAATTACACCGATAAACTCATCTTT.

J is TRDJ1 and V is TRDV1; TRDD2 is a possible D gene (5 bases). Germline CDR1 is TSWWSYY and CDR2 is QGS. V lost 3 bases and J 0 bases, leaving 20 bases between the germline ends. The CDR3 runs to 18 residues. The CDR3 protein is CALGDAFSTVLYTDKLIF. The CDR3 DNA reads as TGTGCTCTTGGGGATGCCTTCTCCACAGTACTTTACACCGATAAACTCATCTTT.

This clone was observed a few times. The chain employs TRDV1 and TRDJ1, with D unresolved. CDR1 is TSWWSYY and CDR2 is QGS in the germline V gene. The germline V and J ends were trimmed by 0 bases and 8 bases, with 16 bases remaining between them. This CDR3 has 15 amino acids. In DNA, the CDR3 is TGTGCTCTTGGGGAACTCCCCTCTAATTCGGGGAAACTCATCTTT. Amino acids: CALGELPSNSGKLIF.

V usage is TRDV1 and J usage is TRDJ1; possible D gene TRDD3, 6 bases. V shed 5 bases and J shed 0 bases, with 16 bases lying between them. The V gene's germline CDR1 is TSWWSYY and CDR2 QGS. CDR3 length: 16 amino acids. Written as DNA, the CDR3 is TGTGCTCTTGGGCCTGTGGGGGCCGCGTACACCGATAAACTCATCTTT. It is translated as CALGPVGAAYTDKLIF.

The V call is TRDV1, the J call TRDJ1; possibly TRDD3 for D (7 bases). Per the germline V gene, CDR1 is TSWWSYY and CDR2 is QGS. The V gene lost 0 bases and the J gene lost 0 bases, with 32 bases spanning the gap. The CDR3 runs 23 residues. The CDR3 DNA reads as TGTGCTCTTGGGGAACTAGAGGTCCCACGGTTGGGGGACTCCCTTCCGTACACCGATAAACTCATCTTT. Translated: CALGELEVPRLGDSLPYTDKLIF.

This clone turned up a few times. This chain joins TRDV1 and TRDJ1; 8 nucleotides match TRDD3. The CDR3 spans 20 residues. Per the germline V gene, CDR1 is TSWWSYY and CDR2 is QGS. J lost 0 bases, V lost 2 bases, and 17 bases had no gene match. CDR3 sequence (DNA): TGTGCTCTTGGGGAAAGGAGAGGGGGGATAGAGAGGTTCGACACCGATAAACTCATCTTT. This translates into CALGERRGGIERFDTDKLIF.

This clone was observed many times. The chain joins TRDV2 to TRDJ1, with 13 bases aligning to TRDD3. The J segment lost 5 bases and the V segment lost 1 base, leaving 9 bases of the junction unmatched. The germline gives CDR1 GEAIGNYY, CDR2 EKD. The CDR3 length is 17 residues. This CDR3 reads CACDTYWGIRYPDKLIF. CDR3 bases: TGTGCCTGTGACACGTACTGGGGGATACGCTACCCTGATAAACTCATCTTT.

This clone was counted between two and nine times. The rearrangement joins TRDV1 to TRDJ1, with 7 bases aligning to TRDD3. The V gene end was trimmed by 6 bases and the J gene end by 1 base; junction bases not matched to a gene: 14. The CDR3 is 17 residues long. Germline V gene sequence: CDR1 TSWWSYY, CDR2 QGS. DNA for the CDR3: TGTGCTCTTGGACCCTTACCCGGGGGATTTCCCACCGATAAACTCATCTTT. Its translation: CALGPLPGGFPTDKLIF.

This clone was seen only a few times. V gene TRDV1 combines with J gene TRDJ1, with TRDD2 as a possible D gene (6 bases). V dropped 3 bases and J dropped 2 bases, with 19 bases sitting between them. The germline V gene encodes CDR1 TSWWSYY and CDR2 QGS. CDR3 length equals 17 residues. The CDR3 bases are TGTGCTCTTGGGGACCCCAACTTCCTGCCCCCGACCGATAAACTCATCTTT. It encodes CALGDPNFLPPTDKLIF.

Note on this clone: Other nucleotide sequences in the sample specify the same CDR3. This chain joins TRDV1 and TRDJ1; TRDD3 agrees at 7 bases. This CDR3 region has 17 residues. The trim removed 1 base at V and 0 bases at J, leaving 8 bases unmatched. Germline V gene sequence: CDR1 TSWWSYY, CDR2 QGS. CDR3 region: CALGERVGDPYTDKLIF. CDR3 nucleotides: TGTGCTCTTGGGGAACGGGTGGGGGACCCGTACACCGATAAACTCATCTTT.

The gene calls are TRDV1 and TRDJ1, with D tentatively TRDD3 (6 bases). This CDR3 has 20 residues. With 4 bases removed from V and 0 bases from J, the gap between germline ends came to 27 bases. Germline V gene sequence: CDR1 TSWWSYY, CDR2 QGS. As DNA, the CDR3 is TGTGCTCTTGGGGGTCACTTCGGGCTACTAGGGGGAATCTACACCGATAAACTCATCTTT. Amino acid sequence: CALGGHFGLLGGIYTDKLIF.

This clone has more than one count but fewer than ten. The chain carries TRDV1 and TRDJ1; TRDD3 is a possible D gene (6 bases). V was pared by 0 bases and J by 3 bases, with 38 bases between. Germline CDR1 is TSWWSYY and CDR2 is QGS. The CDR3 contains 24 residues. DNA of the CDR3: TGTGCTCTTGGGGAACTAGAATCAGTACTGAAACCTAAGTCGGAGAGGGATAAGGCCGATAAACTCATCTTT. Translation gives CALGELESVLKPKSERDKADKLIF.

The V gene is TRDV1, the J gene TRDJ1, with 7 bases fitting TRDD3. Germline CDR1 and CDR2: TSWWSYY and QGS. The V gene end was trimmed by 5 bases and the J gene end by 0 bases; junction bases not matched to a gene: 24. CDR3 length: 21 amino acids. In nucleotides, the CDR3 is TGTGCTCTTGGGAAGGGCATAAGGGCTTCTACTCCGGGGGATCACACCGATAAACTCATCTTT. Encoded protein: CALGKGIRASTPGDHTDKLIF.

The chain combines TRDV1 with TRDJ1; D unclear. V lost 2 bases, J lost 0 bases, and 16 bases lay in between. CDR1 is TSWWSYY, CDR2 QGS, per germline. The CDR3 has 17 residues. Here the CDR3 DNA reads TGTGCTCTTGGGGAAAATGGAGCCTTAGGGTACACCGATAAACTCATCTTT. Translating it yields CALGENGALGYTDKLIF.

This clone showed up just a few times. This sequence joins TRDV2 and TRDJ1; 13 nucleotides agree with TRDD3. The J segment lost 0 bases and the V segment lost 4 bases, leaving 13 bases of the junction unmatched. The CDR3 has 19 amino acids. Germline loops: CDR1 GEAIGNYY, CDR2 EKD. The DNA of the CDR3 is TGTGCCTGTGAAACGGACTTGTACTGGGGGATACGCGACACCGATAAACTCATCTTT. Translating gives CACETDLYWGIRDTDKLIF.

The table lists this clone with a few counts. This chain joins TRDV1 and TRDJ1; 10 positions agree with TRDD3. The CDR3 spans 22 residues. The germline V gene has CDR1 TSWWSYY and CDR2 QGS. The J segment lost 0 bases and the V segment lost 3 bases, leaving 22 bases of the junction unmatched. CDR3 sequence reads: CALGEPIRGKLGDMKYTDKLIF. In nucleotides, the CDR3 is TGTGCTCTTGGGGAGCCCATCCGGGGCAAGCTGGGGGATATGAAGTACACCGATAAACTCATCTTT.

J is TRDJ1 and V is TRDV1, with TRDD3 identical over 12 bases. The CDR3 consists of 21 residues. The V gene end was trimmed by 0 bases and the J gene end by 0 bases; junction bases not matched to a gene: 14. Germline V gene lookup returns CDR1 TSWWSYY and CDR2 QGS. CDR3 sequence (DNA): TGTGCTCTTGGGGAACTCGCAAGAGATTACTGGGGGATACACGACACCGATAAACTCATCTTT. As protein: CALGELARDYWGIHDTDKLIF.

V is TRDV1 and J is TRDJ1, with TRDD3 matching 11 bases. V gave up 4 bases and J gave up 10 bases; unmatched junction bases: 8. In germline, CDR1 is TSWWSYY, CDR2 QGS. The CDR3 contains 14 residues. CDR3 nucleotide sequence: TGTGCTCTTGGGGGCGTTGGGGGATACGGGGGACTCATCTTT. Protein: CALGGVGGYGGLIF.

The V gene is TRDV1, the J gene TRDJ1, with 9 positions matching TRDD3. The J segment lost 0 bases and the V segment lost 2 bases, leaving 13 bases of the junction unmatched. Germline V gene lookup returns CDR1 TSWWSYY and CDR2 QGS. This CDR3 spans 19 amino acids. The CDR3 DNA follows: TGTGCTCTTGGGGAAGGGCTGACTGGGGGAGACCATGACACCGATAAACTCATCTTT. This gives the protein CALGEGLTGGDHDTDKLIF.

This clone was seen more than once but under ten times. The rearrangement links TRDV1 to TRDJ1; no clear D gene. The CDR3 runs to 21 residues. The V gene lost 1 base and the J gene lost 0 bases, with 27 bases spanning the gap. Germline CDR1 is TSWWSYY and CDR2 is QGS. The CDR3 nucleotides are TGTGCTCTTGGGGAACCGGGTTTACGCGAAGGGACCTTAAAGAACACCGATAAACTCATCTTT. As protein: CALGEPGLREGTLKNTDKLIF.

This clone was seen only a few times. The rearrangement joins TRDV1 to TRDJ1, with a possible D match to TRDD2 (5 bases). The CDR3 has 17 residues. V lost 1 base and J 10 bases, leaving 25 bases between the germline ends. Germline V gene lookup returns CDR1 TSWWSYY and CDR2 QGS. Here the CDR3 DNA reads TGTGCTCTTGGGGAACCGATAAGCCTTCTACTAGAGGGAGGACTCATCTTT. It encodes CALGEPISLLLEGGLIF.

There are a few counts of this clone. This chain joins TRDV1 and TRDJ1, with 7 bases lining up with TRDD3. V trimming: 7 bases; J trimming: 2 bases; junction bases outside the gene matches: 16. The CDR3 runs to 17 residues. In germline, CDR1 is TSWWSYY, CDR2 QGS. CDR3 nucleotide sequence: TGTGCTCTTGCTACGCCCTCTACTGGGGACACGACCGATAAACTCATCTTT. Its protein product is CALATPSTGDTTDKLIF.

The chain links TRDV1 to TRDJ1, with 9 bases aligning to TRDD2. Germline CDR1 TSWWSYY, CDR2 QGS. The V segment lost 2 bases and the J segment 0 bases; nucleotides outside the gene matches: 22. The CDR3 has 22 residues. The CDR3 is CALGEKIPSYRLGAYYTDKLIF. CDR3 bases: TGTGCTCTTGGGGAAAAGATACCTTCCTACAGATTGGGGGCTTACTACACCGATAAACTCATCTTT.

The sample holds a few counts of this clone. The J gene is TRDJ1, the V gene TRDV1; 7 positions match TRDD3. Germline-derived CDR1 and CDR2 are TSWWSYY and QGS. CDR3 length: 16 residues. Germline trimming cut 0 bases from V and 5 bases from J; bases unmatched to any gene: 9. The CDR3 DNA is TGTGCTCTTGGGGAACTTAAACTGGGGAGAGGAGATAAACTCATCTTT. Protein: CALGELKLGRGDKLIF.

This clone was counted a few times. V is TRDV1 and J is TRDJ1, with 10 nucleotides matching TRDD3. V dropped 2 bases and J dropped 0; count of bases not matched to a gene: 15. The CDR3 has 20 amino acids. CDR1 TSWWSYY and CDR2 QGS come from the germline V gene. The CDR3 coding sequence is TGTGCTCTTGGGGAAAGCCCCGACTGGGGGATGCCCGAGTACACCGATAAACTCATCTTT. Amino acid sequence: CALGESPDWGMPEYTDKLIF.

This clone was seen more than once but under ten times. The V call is TRDV1, the J call TRDJ1; weak D call: TRDD3 (5 bases). Deletions cut 1 base from V and 1 base from J, with 13 bases between. Germline lookup yields CDR1 TSWWSYY and CDR2 QGS. The CDR3 is 16 amino acids. The CDR3 DNA sequence: TGTGCTCTTGGGGAACGTTTCAGGGGGGTCACCGATAAACTCATCTTT. As protein: CALGERFRGVTDKLIF.

The rearrangement joins TRDV2 to TRDJ1; D is unclear. V lost 0 bases and J lost 4, with 17 bases in between. The CDR3 runs 16 residues. The germline CDR1 and CDR2 sequences are GEAIGNYY and EKD. The CDR3 coding sequence is TGTGCCTGTGACACCGATAGCTTGGCTTCGGGCGATAAACTCATCTTT. The encoded protein is CACDTDSLASGDKLIF.

This chain connects TRDV1 to TRDJ1; the match to TRDD3 covers 9 bases. The V and J ends lost 4 bases and 2 bases, in that order; junction bases with no gene match: 26. The CDR3 runs 22 residues. CDR1 TSWWSYY and CDR2 QGS come from the germline V gene. CDR3 residues: CALGGTSLTVLSGIRVTDKLIF. The CDR3 DNA reads as TGTGCTCTTGGGGGGACTTCCTTGACTGTACTTTCGGGGATACGCGTGACCGATAAACTCATCTTT.

The V gene is TRDV1, the J gene TRDJ1; 7 bases are a match to TRDD3. CDR3 size: 19 residues. V dropped 6 bases and J dropped 0; count of bases not matched to a gene: 19. The germline V gene encodes CDR1 TSWWSYY and CDR2 QGS. CDR3 region: CALGPKPWQLGFNTDKLIF. In DNA form, the CDR3 reads TGTGCTCTTGGACCTAAACCCTGGCAACTGGGGTTCAACACCGATAAACTCATCTTT.